This record looks at one T cell receptor (beta chain) sequence and its context. This entry comes from a study of blood T cell repertoires in COVID-19. Overall study context: T cells, B-cell-depleted T cells, or PBMCs provided the cDNA or gDNA that served as material.

Here immunoSEQ multiplex PCR was the method, and the copy in TCRdb shows in-frame clones only, minus some. The data contain approximately 170,000 clones, 84% of them singletons. CDR1 and CDR2 (germline): MDHEN, SYDVKM. Trimming cost V 1 base and J 8 bases; bases outside gene matches: 13. This CDR3 comprises 18 residues. Enrolled through a virtual design, the participants were between about 18 and 100 years of age and came from 24 US areas. Participant-reported clinical history was the basis for cohort assignment. Cohort 3 recovered donors had two negative PCRs, clearance, or symptom resolution. The clonotype originates from a woman in her forties or fifties who had recovered from COVID-19. This chain joins TRBV28 and TRBJ1-4; 10 bases fit TRBD1. The sequenced sample consisted of PBMCs or T cells enriched from blood (not recorded which). In DNA, the CDR3 is TGTGCCAGCAGTTTATCCAAGGTTTGGGGGACAGGGGAGGAAAAACTGTTTTTT. Amino acid sequence: CASSLSKVWGTGEEKLFF.